This T cell receptor (beta chain) was sequenced for a study of T cell responses to AZD1222 COVID-19 vaccine. The V and J ends lost 6 bases and 4 bases respectively, with 12 bases between them. Germline CDR1 reads LGHDT; CDR2 reads YNNKEL (reference sequence). The CDR3 loop spans 13 amino acids. Whole-study findings and limits: Nearly half of spike-specific TCRs reportedly go after variant regions that carry no mutations.

As regards this clone: The target antigen is unknown.

The protocol was immunoSEQ multiplex PCR, while the TCRdb copy is restricted to in-frame clones and leaves out a portion. Of some 97,000 clones listed, about 86% are singletons. The chain employs TRBV3-1 (or the pseudogene TRBV3-2) and TRBJ2-5; D may match TRBD1 or TRBD2 (5 bases each). Sequenced here: peripheral blood, sampled on day 0 of AZD1222 vaccination. The TCR sequence derives from an adult in good health. CDR3 sequence reads: CASRRGTGETQYF. CDR3 DNA sequence: TGTGCCAGCAGACGAGGGACGGGAGAGACCCAGTACTTC.